What follows are 29 T cell receptor beta chains derived from one specimen sequenced in a study of blood T cell repertoires in COVID-19 (dated by TCRdb to between 2020 and 2021). The method was the immunoSEQ multiplex PCR assay. In TCRdb, the immuneACCESS table is reduced to in-frame sequences with V and J assigned. These tables do not hold every clone; where another copy was compared, an unresolved V gene accounts for under half, and the others remain unexplained. The table for this sample lists hundreds of thousands of clones; 70% to 90% of them were counted only once. 2% to 2.5% of the sample rests with the top ten. The sequenced material came from PBMCs or T cells enriched from blood (not recorded which). Source of these receptors: a woman aged 60-70 years in a cohort exposed to, infected with or recovered from COVID-19 (not recorded which).

The gene calls are TRBV6-1 and TRBJ2-5; D uncertain. Germline V gene lookup returns CDR1 MNHNS and CDR2 SASEGT. V gave up 3 bases and J gave up 2 bases, with 7 bases separating them. The CDR3 is 13 amino acids. CDR3 in DNA: TGTGCCAGCAGTGAGTCGTTTCAAGAGACCCAGTACTTC. This encodes CASSESFQETQYF.

This chain joins TRBV19 and TRBJ2-1; possibly TRBD2 for D (6 bases). The CDR3 loop spans 14 amino acids. The V and J ends lost 6 bases and 4 bases respectively, with 13 bases between them. Germline V gene sequence: CDR1 LNHDA, CDR2 SQIVND (reference sequence). CDR3 loop: CASSNPTSYNEQFF. In nucleotides, the CDR3 is TGTGCCAGTAGCAACCCGACTAGTTACAATGAGCAGTTCTTC.

The gene calls are TRBV5-4 and TRBJ2-1; 9 positions match TRBD2. This CDR3 is built from 15 residues. Unmatched junction bases numbered 2, after V lost 0 bases and J lost 4 bases. Germline V CDR1 and CDR2: SGHNT, YYREEE (reference sequence). CDR3 bases: TGTGCCAGCAGCTTGGGACTAGCGGAGTACAATGAGCAGTTCTTC. Protein: CASSLGLAEYNEQFF.

The genes are TRBV9 and TRBJ2-1, with a tentative D call TRBD2 (7 bases). The CDR3 runs to 15 residues. Per the germline V gene, CDR1 is SGDLS and CDR2 is YYNGEE. V dropped 0 bases and J dropped 3 bases, with 10 bases sitting between them. CDR3 residues: CASSVVGGGYNEQFF. DNA for the CDR3: TGTGCCAGCAGCGTAGTGGGAGGGGGCTACAATGAGCAGTTCTTC.

The chain uses TRBV24-1 and TRBJ1-1, with 10 bases lining up with TRBD1. From germline, CDR1 is KGHDR and CDR2 SFDVKD. CDR3 size: 16 residues. The trim removed 3 bases at V and 7 bases at J, leaving 10 bases unmatched. CDR3 DNA: TGTGCCACCAGTGATGCTACCGGGACAGGGGATCGTGAAGCTTTCTTT. Amino acid sequence: CATSDATGTGDREAFF.

The chain is built from TRBV2 and TRBJ2-5, with a tentative D call TRBD2 (6 bases). Germline assignment: CDR1 SNHLY and CDR2 FYNNEI. There are 11 residues in the CDR3. Trimming removed 8 bases at V and 5 bases at J, with 9 bases between. The CDR3 coding sequence is TGTGCCAGCGGGACTCGGGAGACCCAGTACTTC. Translating gives CASGTRETQYF.

V is TRBV9 and J is TRBJ2-7; the D gene is possibly TRBD2 (6 bases). V was trimmed by 2 bases and J by 2 bases, leaving 11 bases between them. This CDR3 spans 14 amino acids. CDR1 is SGDLS, CDR2 YYNGEE, per germline. CDR3 sequence reads: CASSVSGPAYEQYF. The CDR3, as DNA: TGTGCCAGCAGCGTTAGCGGTCCCGCCTACGAGCAGTACTTC.

For the CDR3, the DNA is TGTGCCAGCAGCTTAGGGCTAGCGGGAGGGCATGAGACCCAGTACTTC. Protein product: CASSLGLAGGHETQYF. This chain connects TRBV7-9 to TRBJ2-5, with 12 bases fitting TRBD2. Germline trimming cut 1 base from V and 5 bases from J; bases unmatched to any gene: 5. The CDR3 consists of 16 residues. Germline assignment: CDR1 SEHNR and CDR2 FQNEAQ (reference sequence).

The chain carries TRBV12-3 or TRBV12-4 and TRBJ1-3; unclear D gene. The length of the CDR3 is 12 residues. V lost 3 bases and J lost 7, with 7 bases in between. This CDR3 is CASSFYINTIYF. The CDR3 DNA follows: TGTGCCAGCAGTTTTTATATCAACACCATATATTTT.

The chain links TRBV30 to TRBJ1-1, with a possible D match to TRBD1 (6 bases). The CDR3 length is 14 residues. CDR1 and CDR2 (germline): GTSNPN, SVGIG (reference sequence). The ends were cut back, 1 base at V and 1 base at J, with 10 bases in the middle. The CDR3 reads CAWSADRPNTEAFF. The DNA of the CDR3 is TGTGCCTGGAGTGCGGACAGACCGAACACTGAAGCTTTCTTT.

This chain joins TRBV7-8 and TRBJ2-7, with 7 bases identical to TRBD2. CDR3 size: 14 residues. In germline, CDR1 is SGHVS, CDR2 FQNEAQ. The J segment lost 6 bases and the V segment lost 5 bases, leaving 10 bases of the junction unmatched. The CDR3 DNA reads as TGTGCCAGCAGCCCATCCGGGACTATGATCGAGCAGTACTTC. This codes for CASSPSGTMIEQYF.

The J gene is TRBJ2-7, the V gene TRBV5-4; 9 bases are a match to TRBD1. This CDR3 spans 16 amino acids. Germline lookup yields CDR1 SGHNT and CDR2 YYREEE (reference sequence). Losses at the gene ends were 1 base for V and 0 bases for J; bases not matched to a gene: 5. CDR3 nucleotides: TGTGCCAGCAGCTTGTCCGGACAGGGGCCCTCCTACGAGCAGTACTTC. Translating gives CASSLSGQGPSYEQYF.

V usage is TRBV27 and J usage is TRBJ2-1; 8 bases align to TRBD2. The J segment lost 6 bases and the V segment lost 6 bases, leaving 1 base of the junction unmatched. Germline-derived CDR1 and CDR2 are MNHEY and SMNVEV (reference sequence). This CDR3 region has 12 residues. CDR3 sequence reads: CASRGLGNEQFF. The CDR3 bases are TGTGCCAGCAGGGGACTAGGCAATGAGCAGTTCTTC.

There are a few counts of this clone. This sequence joins TRBV4-2 and TRBJ1-2; D not resolved. Trimming left V 0 bases short and J 2 bases short, with 16 bases between. Germline V gene sequence: CDR1 LGHNA, CDR2 YNFKEQ. This CDR3 is built from 17 residues. CDR3 sequence reads: CASSQEGLRGVNYGYTF. The CDR3 DNA reads as TGTGCCAGCAGCCAAGAAGGCTTGCGCGGGGTAAACTATGGCTACACCTTC.

This chain uses TRBV5-4 with TRBJ1-3, with 7 bases that match TRBD1. The V gene end was trimmed by 0 bases and the J gene end by 2 bases; junction bases not matched to a gene: 11. The germline V gene has CDR1 SGHNT and CDR2 YYREEE (reference sequence). The CDR3 has 18 amino acids. The CDR3 bases are TGTGCCAGCAGCTTGGTGGGCCAGGGGGTAAGGGCTGGAAACACCATATATTTT. Translation gives CASSLVGQGVRAGNTIYF.

CDR3: CASSDPVTGVAKNIQYF. Here the CDR3 DNA reads TGTGCCAGCAGTGATCCAGTTACGGGGGTTGCCAAAAACATTCAGTACTTC. This chain connects TRBV2 to TRBJ2-4; possible D gene TRBD2, 6 bases. This CDR3 is built from 17 residues. V lost 3 bases and J lost 1, with 16 bases in between. Germline CDR1 and CDR2: SNHLY and FYNNEI.

The chain is built from TRBV27 and TRBJ2-7; D might be TRBD1 (5 bases). CDR1 and CDR2 from the germline V gene are MNHEY and SMNVEV (reference sequence). The V gene lost 2 bases and the J gene lost 2 bases, with 13 bases spanning the gap. The CDR3 sequence is 15 residues long. The DNA for the CDR3 is TGTGCCAGCAGTTTAAAATTAGCAGGGACCTACGAGCAGTACTTC. Protein: CASSLKLAGTYEQYF.

V usage is TRBV28 and J usage is TRBJ1-2; TRBD1 might be the D (5 bases). Germline V CDR1 and CDR2: MDHEN, SYDVKM. V lost 2 bases and J 7 bases, leaving 17 bases between the germline ends. The CDR3 consists of 15 residues. The CDR3 DNA follows: TGTGCCAGCAGTTTAATAGGGGTTTTGGGGGGTGGCTACACCTTC. Residues: CASSLIGVLGGGYTF.

In DNA form, the CDR3 reads TGCGCCAGCAGCCAAGATTTAGGGGCGGCTGGAAACACCATATATTTT. This gives the protein CASSQDLGAAGNTIYF. The rearrangement links TRBV4-3 to TRBJ1-3; perhaps TRBD1 as D (5 bases). Germline loops: CDR1 LGHNA, CDR2 YSLEER. The V gene lost 0 bases and the J gene lost 2 bases, with 11 bases spanning the gap. This CDR3 spans 16 amino acids.

The chain joins TRBV10-3 to TRBJ2-1; 7 bases map to TRBD2. Germline loops: CDR1 ENHRY, CDR2 SYGVKD. The V segment lost 2 bases and the J segment 6 bases; nucleotides outside the gene matches: 7. This CDR3 is built from 15 residues. As DNA, the CDR3 is TGTGCCATCAGTGAGAGGGCGCGGGAGAGCAATGAGCAGTTCTTC. It yields the protein CAISERARESNEQFF.

This chain joins TRBV2 and TRBJ1-4; TRBD1 aligns across 9 bases. Germline V lookup: CDR1 SNHLY, CDR2 FYNNEI. V lost 5 bases to trimming and J lost 2 bases; unmatched junction nucleotides: 0. This CDR3 has 14 amino acids. DNA for the CDR3: TGTGCCAGCAGTACAGGGGGCACTAATGAAAAACTGTTTTTT. Its translation is CASSTGGTNEKLFF.

The rearrangement uses TRBV28 and TRBJ2-5; 9 bases map to TRBD1. After removal of 6 bases from V and 4 bases from J, the junction contained 9 bases not matched to a gene. The CDR3 loop spans 15 amino acids. Germline lookup yields CDR1 MDHEN and CDR2 SYDVKM. The CDR3 DNA reads as TGTGCCAGCAGGGAGAGGACAGGGGTGACAGAGACCCAGTACTTC. Its translation: CASRERTGVTETQYF.

In this sample, this clone turned up once. The chain links TRBV9 to TRBJ2-1, with D hard to call. V was cut by 4 bases and J by 8 bases, with 13 bases left in between. Germline lookup yields CDR1 SGDLS and CDR2 YYNGEE. This CDR3 has 13 residues. CDR3 protein: CASSLRPRDEQFF. The CDR3 region has the DNA TGTGCCAGCAGCCTCCGACCCCGGGATGAGCAGTTCTTC.

The rearrangement uses TRBV19 and TRBJ1-2; TRBD1 aligns across 7 bases. The junction had 9 bases not matched to a gene; V was cut back by 5 bases and J by 0 bases. This CDR3 spans 16 amino acids. Looked up from germline, CDR1 is LNHDA and CDR2 is SQIVND (reference sequence). This chain's CDR3 is CASSHEQGTPNYGYTF. In nucleotides, the CDR3 is TGTGCCAGTAGTCACGAACAGGGGACCCCTAACTATGGCTACACCTTC.

V gene TRBV2 combines with J gene TRBJ1-1; D unresolved. The V gene's germline CDR1 is SNHLY and CDR2 FYNNEI. The V and J ends lost 4 bases and 1 base respectively, with 13 bases between them. The CDR3 consists of 15 residues. The CDR3 region is CASSGETRWNTEAFF. The CDR3 coding sequence is TGTGCCAGCAGTGGGGAGACACGATGGAACACTGAAGCTTTCTTT.

The rearrangement uses TRBV27 and TRBJ2-7; 7 nucleotides line up with TRBD1. This CDR3 has 14 amino acids. J lost 5 bases, V lost 5 bases, and 9 bases had no gene match. Germline assignment: CDR1 MNHEY and CDR2 SMNVEV (reference sequence). CDR3 sequence reads: CASSTRQGRDEQYF. The CDR3 region has the DNA TGTGCCAGCAGTACCCGACAGGGCCGGGACGAGCAGTACTTC.

The chain carries TRBV30 and TRBJ1-1; the D is unclear. The CDR3 length is 13 residues. Deletions cut 5 bases from V and 1 base from J, with 11 bases between. The V gene's germline CDR1 is GTSNPN and CDR2 SVGIG (reference sequence). Here the CDR3 DNA reads TGTGCCTGGTGTAGTAATGGGAACACTGAAGCTTTCTTT. Its translation: CAWCSNGNTEAFF.

The chain links TRBV30 to TRBJ1-1; D gene uncertain. Germline assignment: CDR1 GTSNPN and CDR2 SVGIG (reference sequence). V dropped 0 bases and J dropped 11 bases, with 13 bases sitting between them. The CDR3 runs to 12 residues. The CDR3 coding sequence is TGTGCCTGGAGTGTACACCCAGGTGGGGCTTTCTTT. Residues: CAWSVHPGGAFF.

This sequence joins TRBV13 and TRBJ2-6; maybe TRBD2 (6 bases). There are 16 residues in the CDR3. Deletions cut 5 bases from V and 4 bases from J, with 15 bases between. The germline gives CDR1 PRHDT, CDR2 FYEKMQ (reference sequence). The CDR3 reads CASSLRGGAGANVLTF. Here the CDR3 DNA reads TGTGCCAGCAGCCTCAGAGGAGGGGCCGGGGCCAACGTCCTGACTTTC.